The 18 T cell receptor beta chains listed next were all sequenced from one sample in a study of regulatory T cells in long-lasting Graves disease. Construction of TCR beta libraries relied on iRepertoire HTBI primers and on Arm-PCR targeting CDR3 regions. Via MiXCR, TCRdb re-called the multiplex PCR reads, giving one row per CDR3 protein. Of 700,000 or so distinct CDR3 sequences listed, about 32% are singletons. Stated time point: persistent/refractory GD, antithyroid drugs over 5 years with positive TRAb. Making the TCR library involved RNA that had been extracted from PBMCs. Sequenced here: peripheral blood mononuclear cells (PBMCs), sampled when the disease was refractory, from a patient treated with antithyroid drugs. Receptor source: a female donor with Graves disease.

This chain uses TRBV28 with TRBJ1-5, with D unclear. The V gene lost 4 bases and the J gene lost 4 bases, with 8 bases spanning the gap. Germline V gene sequence: CDR1 MDHEN, CDR2 SYDVKM. CDR3 length: 13 residues. CDR3 protein: CASSSLRNQPQHF. CDR3 DNA sequence: TGTGCCAGCAGTTCGCTGAGGAATCAGCCCCAGCATTTT.

The chain is built from TRBV29-1 and TRBJ1-2; the D gene is possibly TRBD1 (5 bases). Trimming left V 1 base short and J 0 bases short, with 12 bases between. Per the germline V gene, CDR1 is SQVTM and CDR2 is ANQGSEA. The CDR3 has 15 residues. The CDR3 here is CSVEGGDSSNYGYTF. The CDR3 DNA reads as TGCAGCGTTGAAGGTGGTGACAGCTCTAACTATGGCTACACCTTC. The full variable domain, with the rest looked up from reference TRBV29-1 and TRBJ1-2, is SAVISQKPSRDICQRGTSLTIQCQVDSQVTMMFWYRQQPGQSLTLIATANQGSEATYESGFVIDKFPISRPNLTFSTLTVSNMSPEDSSIYLCSVEGGDSSNYGYTFGSGTRLTVV.

This chain connects TRBV28 to TRBJ1-4; possible D gene TRBD1, 5 bases. Deletions cut 3 bases from V and 10 bases from J, with 9 bases between. CDR3 length: 12 residues. Looked up from germline, CDR1 is MDHEN and CDR2 is SYDVKM. The CDR3 region is CASSFRTRKLFF. The CDR3 DNA sequence: TGTGCCAGCAGTTTCCGGACAAGAAAACTGTTTTTT.

In its sample, this clonotype was seen a few times. The CDR3 spells CASSLDRAIYEQYF. The CDR3 DNA follows: TGTGCCAGCAGTCTGGACAGGGCAATCTACGAGCAGTACTTC. The gene calls are TRBV2 and TRBJ2-7; TRBD1 agrees at 8 bases. Trimming cost V 5 bases and J 3 bases; bases outside gene matches: 6. Germline loops: CDR1 SNHLY, CDR2 FYNNEI. This CDR3 has 14 amino acids. The whole variable domain, remainder taken from reference TRBV2 and TRBJ2-7, is EPEVTQTPSHQVTQMGQEVILRCVPISNHLYFYWYRQILGQKVEFLVSFYNNEISEKSEIFDDQFSVERPDGSNFTLKIRSTKLEDSAMYFCASSLDRAIYEQYFGPGTRLTVT.

This clonotype was detected a few times. The chain links TRBV20-1 to TRBJ2-7, with 7 bases fitting TRBD1. This CDR3 spans 13 amino acids. Trimming at V came to 2 bases and at J to 4 bases, leaving 5 bases not matched to a gene. The germline V gene has CDR1 DFQATT and CDR2 SNEGSKA (reference sequence). The CDR3 region is CSARRDSTYEQYF. The CDR3 DNA reads as TGCAGTGCTAGACGGGACAGTACTTACGAGCAGTACTTC.

A single count supports this clonotype. The chain joins TRBV6-2 or TRBV6-3 to TRBJ1-3; 7 bases fit TRBD1. Germline V CDR1 and CDR2: MNHEY, SVGEGT. The CDR3 loop spans 14 amino acids. V dropped 6 bases and J dropped 3; count of bases not matched to a gene: 5. The CDR3 here is CASRDRDFGNTIYF. CDR3 coding DNA: TGTGCCAGCAGAGACAGGGACTTTGGAAACACCATATATTTT.

This clonotype was counted only a few times. The V and J genes are TRBV3-1 and TRBJ1-4, with unresolved D. The CDR3 spans 14 residues. The germline V gene has CDR1 LGHDT and CDR2 YNNKEL (reference sequence). Trimming removed 5 bases from V and 0 bases from J, with 7 bases in between. CDR3 loop: CASSETSTNEKLFF. The CDR3 bases are TGTGCCAGCAGCGAGACCTCAACTAATGAAAAACTGTTTTTT.

This chain joins TRBV15 and TRBJ2-7, with 10 positions matching TRBD1. Germline-derived CDR1 and CDR2 are LNHNV and YYDKDF (reference sequence). V lost 4 bases and J lost 0; bases outside the gene matches: 3. This CDR3 region has 15 residues. In DNA form, the CDR3 reads TGTGCCACCAGCAAGTGGACAGGGGGCTCCTACGAGCAGTACTTC. Protein: CATSKWTGGSYEQYF.

V gene TRBV30 combines with J gene TRBJ1-2; D is unclear. Looked up from germline, CDR1 is GTSNPN and CDR2 is SVGIG (reference sequence). V lost 1 base and J 3 bases, leaving 9 bases between the germline ends. The CDR3 totals 13 residues. The CDR3 bases are TGTGCCTGGAGTGGAGGGATTTACTATGGCTACACCTTC. This encodes CAWSGGIYYGYTF.

The gene calls are TRBV28 and TRBJ2-7; 7 bases fit TRBD2. In germline, CDR1 is MDHEN, CDR2 SYDVKM. This CDR3 has 13 amino acids. The junction had 4 bases not matched to a gene; V was cut back by 4 bases and J by 4 bases. The CDR3 sequence: CASSWGGGYEQYF. CDR3 sequence (DNA): TGTGCCAGCAGTTGGGGGGGGGGGTACGAGCAGTACTTC.

This clonotype came up a few times. The chain joins TRBV28 to TRBJ2-7; D is undetermined. Deletions cut 2 bases from V and 2 bases from J, with 13 bases between. CDR3 length: 15 amino acids. CDR1 and CDR2 (germline): MDHEN, SYDVKM. CDR3 region: CASSLIADPPYEQYF. CDR3 DNA sequence: TGTGCCAGCAGTTTAATCGCAGACCCCCCCTACGAGCAGTACTTC.

This clonotype was recorded at least ten times. This chain joins TRBV29-1 and TRBJ1-1; 9 positions match TRBD1. Germline CDR1 and CDR2: SQVTM and ANQGSEA. Trimming at V came to 6 bases and at J to 4 bases, leaving 9 bases not matched to a gene. The CDR3 has 14 residues. CDR3 residues: CSVSTGGASTEAFF. The DNA for the CDR3 is TGCAGCGTATCAACAGGGGGCGCAAGCACTGAAGCTTTCTTT. Filled out from reference TRBV29-1 and TRBJ1-1, the complete variable domain reads SAVISQKPSRDICQRGTSLTIQCQVDSQVTMMFWYRQQPGQSLTLIATANQGSEATYESGFVIDKFPISRPNLTFSTLTVSNMSPEDSSIYLCSVSTGGASTEAFFGQGTRLTVV.

This clonotype showed up many times. The chain combines TRBV12-3 or TRBV12-4 with TRBJ1-1, with D unresolved. The V and J ends lost 6 bases and 1 base respectively, with 6 bases between them. The CDR3 has 12 residues. CDR3 coding DNA: TGTGCCAGCAGCTTAAGGAACACTGAAGCTTTCTTT. Amino acids: CASSLRNTEAFF.

The rearrangement uses TRBV13 and TRBJ1-1; D gene unclear. Germline CDR1 is PRHDT and CDR2 is FYEKMQ (reference sequence). Trimming stripped 5 bases from V and 10 bases from J, with 17 bases between. The CDR3 runs 13 residues. The CDR3 here is CASSRSGRSGAFF. For the CDR3, the DNA is TGTGCCAGCAGCCGCTCGGGGAGATCGGGAGCTTTCTTT.

This clonotype has at least ten counts. This chain uses TRBV11-2 with TRBJ2-7; tentatively, D is TRBD2 (6 bases). CDR1 and CDR2 from the germline V gene are SGHAT and FQNNGV. This CDR3 comprises 14 residues. The V gene lost 7 bases and the J gene lost 2 bases, with 15 bases spanning the gap. The CDR3 spells CASTRLVSPYEQYF. The CDR3 coding sequence is TGTGCCAGCACAAGACTAGTGAGTCCCTACGAGCAGTACTTC.

The chain has TRBV6-1 and TRBJ2-7, with 7 positions matching TRBD2. V lost 6 bases, J lost 3 bases, and 8 bases stayed unmatched. CDR1 MNHNS and CDR2 SASEGT come from the germline V gene. This CDR3 has 14 residues. As DNA, the CDR3 is TGTGCCAGCAGCTCCAGACTAGCAAACTACGAGCAGTACTTC. It encodes CASSSRLANYEQYF.

The chain has TRBV10-3 and TRBJ2-1, with 15 bases aligning to TRBD2. The V gene's germline CDR1 is ENHRY and CDR2 SYGVKD. The CDR3 runs 18 residues. After removal of 0 bases from V and 10 bases from J, the junction contained 10 bases not matched to a gene. In DNA form, the CDR3 reads TGTGCCATCAGTGAGTCGCCGGTGGGGACTAGCGGGAGGACAGAGCAGTTCTTC. Its translation is CAISESPVGTSGRTEQFF.

The chain has TRBV28 and TRBJ2-7, with TRBD2 matching 11 bases. There are 16 residues in the CDR3. The J segment lost 10 bases and the V segment lost 1 base, leaving 12 bases of the junction unmatched. Germline V CDR1 and CDR2: MDHEN, SYDVKM. The CDR3 coding sequence is TGTGCCAGCAGTTTATTGACCCCGACTAGCGGGACGGAACAGTACTTC. This encodes CASSLLTPTSGTEQYF.